The 5 T cell receptor beta chains presented below share a single source sample, sequenced in a study of identical twins. From the 5' RACE reads, TCRdb called clonotypes with MiXCR, one entry per CDR3 protein. The data hold 300,000 to 400,000 distinct CDR3 sequences, with approximately 9.1% observed a single time. Sequences were obtained from naive T cells sorted from blood. Source of these receptors: a woman in her forties or fifties in good health.

V usage is TRBV24-1 and J usage is TRBJ2-1, with 10 positions matching TRBD1. With V trimmed by 3 bases and J by 8 bases, 9 bases remained unmatched. The CDR3 is 16 amino acids. The V gene's germline CDR1 is KGHDR and CDR2 SFDVKD. CDR3 nucleotides: TGTGCCACCAGTGATATCCGACCGGGACAGGGGTATGAGCAGTTCTTC. It encodes CATSDIRPGQGYEQFF.

This clonotype has a handful of counts. The chain recombines TRBV19 with TRBJ1-1, with TRBD1 as a possible D gene (5 bases). The V end lost 5 bases, the J end lost 1 base, and 5 bases lay between the germline ends. This CDR3 is 12 amino acids long. Germline V CDR1 and CDR2: LNHDA, SQIVND (reference sequence). CDR3 DNA sequence: TGTGCCAGTAGTGACAGGAACACTGAAGCTTTCTTT. Its protein product is CASSDRNTEAFF.

The J gene is TRBJ2-1, the V gene TRBV7-2; D might be TRBD1 or TRBD2, each matching 6 bases. V lost 1 base, J lost 4 bases, and 17 bases lay in between. CDR1 is SGHTA and CDR2 is FQGNSA in the germline V gene. There are 17 residues in the CDR3. The CDR3 nucleotides are TGTGCCAGCAGCTTAGGGTTGGGGGCTAGCGCGTACAATGAGCAGTTCTTC. Translating it yields CASSLGLGASAYNEQFF.

This clonotype was seen at least ten times. The chain employs TRBV7-9 and TRBJ2-2; 10 positions match TRBD1. There are 15 residues in the CDR3. V lost 5 bases to trimming and J lost 3 bases; unmatched junction nucleotides: 3. From germline, CDR1 is SEHNR and CDR2 FQNEAQ (reference sequence). The chain's CDR3 is CASSATGGYTGELFF. The CDR3 nucleotides read TGTGCCAGCAGCGCGACAGGGGGCTACACCGGGGAGCTGTTTTTT.

The chain joins TRBV20-1 to TRBJ2-6; D is uncertain. V shed 4 bases and J shed 2 bases, with 12 bases lying between them. Germline V lookup: CDR1 DFQATT, CDR2 SNEGSKA (reference sequence). CDR3 length: 15 residues. CDR3 protein: CSATLESAGANVLTF. CDR3 coding DNA: TGCAGTGCTACCCTCGAATCGGCTGGGGCCAACGTCCTGACTTTC.